This T cell receptor beta chain stems from a study of blood T cell repertoires in COVID-19. Whole-study context: The United States, Italy and Spain provided the acute and convalescent COVID-19 samples. PBMCs, B-cell-depleted T cells, or T cells were the source of the cDNA or gDNA that made up the material.

Trimming took off 5 bases at V and 3 bases at J, with 14 bases between the two ends. The V gene's germline CDR1 is LGHDT and CDR2 YNNKEL (reference sequence). The CDR3 is 15 amino acids. Here immunoSEQ multiplex PCR was the method, and the copy in TCRdb shows in-frame clones only, minus some. The sample includes roughly 82,000 clones, roughly 82% of them seen just once. The chain recombines TRBV3-1 (or the pseudogene TRBV3-2) with TRBJ1-5; D is ambiguous. This TCR was sampled from a man in his 60s with acute or convalescent COVID-19. The sample comprised peripheral blood. CDR3: CASSMGVGLNQPQHF. The CDR3 DNA reads as TGTGCCAGCAGCATGGGAGTGGGCCTCAATCAGCCCCAGCATTTT.